This TCR beta chain was identified in a study of blood T cells in healthy people across ages. With respect to this clonotype: This may be a read error: a much more frequent sequence differs by one nucleotide.

Combining a sample-barcoded 5' primer with a J-beta primer mix, a second PCR ran for about 6 to 11 cycles. TCRdb passed the 5' RACE reads through MiXCR, listing each CDR3 protein once. Counted here are about 640,000 distinct CDR3 sequences, 58% occurring once; the ten biggest clones make up 30% to 40%. Germline loops: CDR1 SEHNR, CDR2 FQNEAQ (reference sequence). Trimming removed 5 bases from V and 2 bases from J, with 13 bases in between. The CDR3 runs to 14 residues. The chain uses TRBV7-9 and TRBJ2-7; D remains ambiguous. The source material was blood. The TCR sequence derives from a man aged 55 to 70 in good health. CDR3 protein: CASSPSGSTYEQYF. CDR3 DNA: TGTGCCAGCAGCCCATCGGGCAGCACCTACGAGCAGTACTTC.